The source of this TCR beta chain is a study of cytomegalovirus exposure and HLA in healthy donors. Whole-study findings and limits: A previous analysis found most TCR beta V segments productive roughly 87% or roughly 30% of the time.

The germline V gene has CDR1 MGHRA and CDR2 YSYEKL. Trimming took 4 bases from V and 0 from J; bases not matched to a gene: 4. The CDR3 loop spans 18 amino acids. Amplification used 60 Vbeta primers and 13 Jbeta primers. Assay used: immunoSEQ multiplex PCR; TCRdb lists only in-frame clones, some missing. The sample consists of some 190,000 clones, 76% of them appearing once. A note on this clone: Its antigen is not known.

The V call is TRBV4-1, the J call TRBJ2-4; 15 bases align to TRBD2. The sequenced sample consisted of PBMCs. The TCR originated in a man between 18 and 29 years old in good health and CMV-seronegative. DNA for the CDR3: TGCGCCAGCAGCCCCGGACTAGCGGGGGGGAGAGCCAAAAACATTCAGTACTTC. Amino acid sequence: CASSPGLAGGRAKNIQYF.